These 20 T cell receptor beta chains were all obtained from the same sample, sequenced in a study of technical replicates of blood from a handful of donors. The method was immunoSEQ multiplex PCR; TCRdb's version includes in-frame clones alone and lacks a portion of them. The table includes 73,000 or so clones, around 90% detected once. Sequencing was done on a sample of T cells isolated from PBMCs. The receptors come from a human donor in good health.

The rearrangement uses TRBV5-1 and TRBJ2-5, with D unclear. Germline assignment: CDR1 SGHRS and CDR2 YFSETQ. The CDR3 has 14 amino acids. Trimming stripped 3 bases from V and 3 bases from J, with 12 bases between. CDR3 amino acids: CASSSPALEETQYF. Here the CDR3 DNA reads TGCGCCAGCAGCTCCCCGGCTCTAGAAGAGACCCAGTACTTC.

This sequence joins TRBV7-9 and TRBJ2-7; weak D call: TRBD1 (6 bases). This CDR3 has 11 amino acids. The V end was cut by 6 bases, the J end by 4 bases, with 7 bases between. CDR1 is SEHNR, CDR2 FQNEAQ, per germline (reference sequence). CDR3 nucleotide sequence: TGTGCCAGCAGTGGACAGTACGAGCAGTACTTC. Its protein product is CASSGQYEQYF.

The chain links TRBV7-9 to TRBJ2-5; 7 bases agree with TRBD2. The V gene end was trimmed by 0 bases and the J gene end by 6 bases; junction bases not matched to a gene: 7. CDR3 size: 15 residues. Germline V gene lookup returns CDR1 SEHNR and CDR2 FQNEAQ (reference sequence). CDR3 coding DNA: TGTGCCAGCAGCTTAGCGGGGGGGACCAGCAAGACCCAGTACTTC. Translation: CASSLAGGTSKTQYF.

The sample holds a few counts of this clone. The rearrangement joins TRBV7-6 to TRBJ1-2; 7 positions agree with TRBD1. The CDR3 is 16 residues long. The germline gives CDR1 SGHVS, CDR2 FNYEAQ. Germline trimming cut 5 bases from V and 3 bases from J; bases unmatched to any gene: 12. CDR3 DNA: TGTGCCAGCAGCCCGAAACTGACAGGGAATGACTATGGCTACACCTTC. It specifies CASSPKLTGNDYGYTF.

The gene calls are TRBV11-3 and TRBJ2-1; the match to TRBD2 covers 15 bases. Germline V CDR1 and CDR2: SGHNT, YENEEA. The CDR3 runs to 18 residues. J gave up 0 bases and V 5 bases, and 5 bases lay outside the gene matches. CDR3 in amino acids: CASSRTSGRAGSYNEQFF. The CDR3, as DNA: TGTGCCAGCAGCCGGACTAGCGGGAGGGCCGGCTCCTACAATGAGCAGTTCTTC.

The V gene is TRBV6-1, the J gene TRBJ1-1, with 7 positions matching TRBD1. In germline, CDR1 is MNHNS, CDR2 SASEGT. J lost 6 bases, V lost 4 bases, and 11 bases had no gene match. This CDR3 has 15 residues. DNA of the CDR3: TGTGCCAGCAGTGCCGTTGGGACAGTTATGTCTGAAGCTTTCTTT. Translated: CASSAVGTVMSEAFF.

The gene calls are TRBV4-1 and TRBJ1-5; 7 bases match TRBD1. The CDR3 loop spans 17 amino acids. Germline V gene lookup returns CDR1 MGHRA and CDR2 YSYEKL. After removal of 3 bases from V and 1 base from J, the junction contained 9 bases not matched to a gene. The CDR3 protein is CASSHRQGLESNQPQHF. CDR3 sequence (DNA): TGCGCCAGCAGCCACCGACAGGGACTGGAGAGCAATCAGCCCCAGCATTTT.

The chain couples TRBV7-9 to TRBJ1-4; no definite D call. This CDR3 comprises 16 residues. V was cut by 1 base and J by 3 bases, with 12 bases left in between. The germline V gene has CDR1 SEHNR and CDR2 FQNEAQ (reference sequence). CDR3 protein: CASSLGVWRPNEKLFF. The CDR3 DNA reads TGTGCCAGCAGCTTAGGGGTCTGGCGGCCTAATGAAAAACTGTTTTTT.

CDR3: CASSRMTGTGAVWGNQPQHF. CDR3 bases: TGTGCCAGCAGTCGAATGACCGGGACAGGCGCAGTATGGGGCAATCAGCCCCAGCATTTT. The V call is TRBV27, the J call TRBJ1-5, with 8 bases lining up with TRBD1. From germline, CDR1 is MNHEY and CDR2 SMNVEV (reference sequence). This CDR3 is 20 amino acids long. V trimming: 5 bases; J trimming: 2 bases; junction bases outside the gene matches: 20.

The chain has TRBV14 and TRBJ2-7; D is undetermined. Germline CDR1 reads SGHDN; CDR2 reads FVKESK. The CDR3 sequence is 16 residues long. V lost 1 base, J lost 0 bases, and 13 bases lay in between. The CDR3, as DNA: TGTGCCAGCAGCCAAGTCTACGGTTCGGGCTCCTACGAGCAGTACTTC. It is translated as CASSQVYGSGSYEQYF.

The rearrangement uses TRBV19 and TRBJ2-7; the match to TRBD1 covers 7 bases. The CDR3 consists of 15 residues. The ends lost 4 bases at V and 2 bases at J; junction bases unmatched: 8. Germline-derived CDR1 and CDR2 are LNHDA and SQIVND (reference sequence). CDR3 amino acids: CASSSGKGAAYEQYF. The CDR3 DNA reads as TGTGCCAGTAGTAGTGGGAAGGGGGCCGCCTACGAGCAGTACTTC.

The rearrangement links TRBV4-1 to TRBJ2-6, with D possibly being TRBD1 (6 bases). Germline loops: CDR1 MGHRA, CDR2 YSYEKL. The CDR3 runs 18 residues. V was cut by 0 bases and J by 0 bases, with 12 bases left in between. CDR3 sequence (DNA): TGCGCCAGCAGCCAAGAGACACAGGGAGCCTCTGGGGCCAACGTCCTGACTTTC. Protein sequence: CASSQETQGASGANVLTF.

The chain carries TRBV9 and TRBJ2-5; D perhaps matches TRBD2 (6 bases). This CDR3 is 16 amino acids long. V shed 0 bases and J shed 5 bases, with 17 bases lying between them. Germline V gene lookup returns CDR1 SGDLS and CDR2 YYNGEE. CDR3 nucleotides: TGTGCCAGCAGCGTAGGTGATAGGGGAGGAGGGGAGACCCAGTACTTC. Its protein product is CASSVGDRGGGETQYF.

The CDR3 DNA reads as TGTGCCAGCAGCTTGGTCCCCGGGTATGGCTACACCTTC. It encodes CASSLVPGYGYTF. The V and J genes are TRBV5-6 and TRBJ1-2; D gene unclear. Trimming stripped 0 bases from V and 5 bases from J, with 8 bases between. This CDR3 has 13 residues. Germline V gene data show CDR1 as SGHDT and CDR2 as YYEEEE.

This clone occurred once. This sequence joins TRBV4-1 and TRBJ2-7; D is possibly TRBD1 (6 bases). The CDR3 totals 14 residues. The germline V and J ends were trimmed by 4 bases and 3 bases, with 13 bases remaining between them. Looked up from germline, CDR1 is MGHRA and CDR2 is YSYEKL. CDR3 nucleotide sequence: TGCGCCAGCAGCCTACAACAGGGATACTACGAGCAGTACTTC. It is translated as CASSLQQGYYEQYF.

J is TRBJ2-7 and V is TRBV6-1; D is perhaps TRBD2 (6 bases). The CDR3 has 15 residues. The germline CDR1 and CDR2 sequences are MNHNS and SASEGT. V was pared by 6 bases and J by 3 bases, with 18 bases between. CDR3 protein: CASRYERVLHYEQYF. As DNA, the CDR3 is TGTGCCAGCAGATACGAGCGGGTCCTGCACTACGAGCAGTACTTC.

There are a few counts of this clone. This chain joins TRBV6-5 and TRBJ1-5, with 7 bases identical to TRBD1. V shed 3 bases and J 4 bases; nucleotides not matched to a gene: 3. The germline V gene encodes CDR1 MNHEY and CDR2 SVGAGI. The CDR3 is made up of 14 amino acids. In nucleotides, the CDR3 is TGTGCCAGCAGTTATCTACAGGGGAATCAGCCCCAGCATTTT. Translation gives CASSYLQGNQPQHF.

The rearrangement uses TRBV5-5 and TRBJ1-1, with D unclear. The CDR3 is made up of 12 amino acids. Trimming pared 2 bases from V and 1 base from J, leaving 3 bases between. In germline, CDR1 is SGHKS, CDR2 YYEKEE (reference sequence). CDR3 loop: CASSFWNTEAFF. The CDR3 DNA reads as TGTGCCAGCAGCTTCTGGAACACTGAAGCTTTCTTT.

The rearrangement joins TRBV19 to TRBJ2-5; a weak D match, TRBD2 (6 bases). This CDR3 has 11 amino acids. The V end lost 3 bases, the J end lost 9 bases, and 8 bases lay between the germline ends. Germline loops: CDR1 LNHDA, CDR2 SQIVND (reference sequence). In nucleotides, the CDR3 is TGTGCCAGTAGTATCGGCGGGGCCCAGTACTTC. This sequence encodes CASSIGGAQYF. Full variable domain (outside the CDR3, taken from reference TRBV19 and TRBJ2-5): DGGITQSPKYLFRKEGQNVTLSCEQNLNHDAMYWYRQDPGQGLRLIYYSQIVNDFQKGDIAEGYSVSREKKESFPLTVTSAQKNPTAFYLCASSIGGAQYFGPGTRLLVL.

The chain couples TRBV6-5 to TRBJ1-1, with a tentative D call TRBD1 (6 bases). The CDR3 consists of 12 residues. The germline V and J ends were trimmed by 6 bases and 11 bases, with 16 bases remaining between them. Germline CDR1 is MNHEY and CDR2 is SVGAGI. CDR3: CASRKTGQKAFF. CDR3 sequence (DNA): TGTGCCAGCAGGAAAACGGGACAAAAGGCTTTCTTT.